A selection of T cell receptor beta chains follows, all from one sample in a study of T-cell reconstitution after alpha-beta-depleted transplantation in children. Each CDR3 protein is one row after TCRdb ran MiXCR on the PCR reads. The sample lists hundreds of thousands of distinct CDR3 sequences, about 31% occurring once. Sequencing used PBMCs from the stem cell graft donor, obtained from the stem cell graft. These receptor sequences come from a human donor who donated a stem cell graft to a child with aplastic anemia. CDR3s include the opening cysteine and the closing phenylalanine or tryptophan. Fields, in order: clone size, J gene, D gene, V gene, CDR3 protein, CDR3 DNA. The D gene is left open where the match is weak. Size values are once, few and many counts, or a class for expanded clones, and some rows have none.

. | TRBJ2-4 | . | TRBV12-3/TRBV12-4 | CASSARQETKNIQYF | TGTGCCAGCAGTGCCCGACAGGAGACCAAAAACATTCAGTACTTC
. | TRBJ2-3 | . | TRBV18 | CASSFTEGSTDTQYF | TGTGCCAGCTCATTTACCGAGGGGAGCACAGATACGCAGTATTTT
few | TRBJ2-7 | TRBD2 | TRBV6-2/TRBV6-3 | CASSQLSGKYEQYF | TGTGCCAGCAGCCAATTAAGCGGGAAGTACGAGCAGTACTTC
. | TRBJ2-3 | TRBD1 | TRBV20-1 | CSAGQGAEADTQYF | TGCAGTGCAGGACAGGGGGCAGAGGCAGATACGCAGTATTTT
once | TRBJ1-1 | . | TRBV12-3/TRBV12-4 | CASRKMSGGLTEAFF | TGTGCCAGCAGGAAAATGTCGGGGGGCCTTACTGAAGCTTTCTTT
. | TRBJ1-4 | TRBD1 | TRBV12-3/TRBV12-4 | CASRETGGREKLFF | TGTGCCAGCAGAGAAACAGGGGGAAGGGAAAAACTGTTTTTT
. | TRBJ1-5 | . | TRBV4-1 | CASSQEFREQPQHF | TGCGCCAGCAGCCAAGAGTTCAGGGAACAGCCCCAGCATTTT
once | TRBJ2-3 | . | TRBV5-1 | CASSLIARTDTQYF | TGCGCCAGCAGCTTGATAGCCCGCACAGATACGCAGTATTTT
few | TRBJ2-2 | . | TRBV7-6 | CASSPNPEGNTGELFF | TGTGCCAGCAGCCCCAACCCGGAGGGAAACACCGGGGAGCTGTTTTTT
few | TRBJ1-5 | TRBD1 | TRBV12-5 | CASGPGQGRQPQHF | TGTGCTAGTGGTCCGGGACAGGGGCGTCAGCCCCAGCATTTT
. | TRBJ1-4 | TRBD1 | TRBV6-1 | CASSQPGQTNEKLFF | TGTGCCAGCAGTCAGCCGGGACAGACTAATGAAAAACTGTTTTTT
few | TRBJ1-1 | . | TRBV5-1 | CASSPGHMNTEAFF | TGCGCCAGCAGCCCCGGACATATGAACACTGAAGCTTTCTTT
. | TRBJ2-7 | TRBD1 | TRBV5-6 | CASSRKGQGAGEQYF | TGTGCCAGCAGCCGCAAGGGACAGGGGGCGGGCGAGCAGTACTTC
few | TRBJ2-1 | . | TRBV7-9 | CASSLRGGGSGYNEQFF | TGTGCCAGCAGCTTAAGGGGGGGCGGGAGCGGCTACAATGAGCAGTTCTTC
. | TRBJ2-5 | . | TRBV5-5 | CASSYGPRETQYF | TGTGCCAGCAGCTACGGACCGAGGGAGACCCAGTACTTC
once | TRBJ1-2 | . | TRBV4-1 | CASSQDSGNRRNYGYTF | TGCGCCAGCAGCCAAGATAGTGGGAACAGGAGAAACTATGGCTACACCTTC
few | TRBJ2-6 | . | TRBV6-5 | CASSYLPVSGANVLTF | TGTGCCAGCAGTTACCTACCGGTCTCTGGGGCCAACGTCCTGACTTTC
. | TRBJ1-6 | . | TRBV15 | CATSSWGADYNSPLHF | TGTGCCACCAGCAGTTGGGGGGCTGACTATAATTCACCCCTCCACTTT
few | TRBJ1-5 | . | TRBV20-1 | CSARVSGTGYSNQPQHF | TGCAGTGCTAGAGTTTCGGGTACAGGATATAGCAATCAGCCCCAGCATTTT
once | TRBJ1-5 | . | TRBV3-1 | CASSQGISFPQPQHF | TGTGCCAGCAGCCAAGGAATAAGTTTTCCTCAGCCCCAGCATTTT
few | TRBJ2-1 | . | TRBV7-9 | CASTFSMDEQFF | TGTGCCAGCACCTTCTCCATGGATGAGCAGTTCTTC
. | TRBJ2-1 | . | TRBV10-3 | CAISVPGDGVEQFF | TGTGCCATCAGTGTTCCGGGGGATGGTGTTGAGCAGTTCTTC
. | TRBJ2-1 | . | TRBV4-3 | CASSQDNSGSLNEQFF | TGCGCCAGCAGCCAAGATAATAGCGGATCGCTCAATGAGCAGTTCTTC
few | TRBJ2-5 | TRBD2 | TRBV7-9 | CASSREGRYQETQYF | TGTGCCAGCAGCAGGGAGGGGCGGTACCAAGAGACCCAGTACTTC
. | TRBJ2-7 | . | TRBV27 | CASRIGGGPSYEQYF | TGTGCCAGCAGAATAGGTGGGGGGCCCTCCTACGAGCAGTACTTC
. | TRBJ2-7 | TRBD2 | TRBV29-1 | CSVDGPLAGGRYEQYF | TGCAGCGTTGATGGCCCACTAGCGGGAGGAAGATACGAGCAGTACTTC
many | TRBJ2-2 | . | TRBV5-1 | CASSQDGSNTGELFF | TGCGCCAGCAGCCAGGACGGGTCGAACACCGGGGAGCTGTTTTTT
few | TRBJ2-1 | . | TRBV7-9 | CASSLSVSAPNNEQFF | TGTGCCAGCAGCTTATCCGTGTCAGCTCCGAACAATGAGCAGTTCTTC
few | TRBJ2-7 | . | TRBV27 | CASSGDSRDEQYF | TGTGCCAGCAGTGGGGACTCTCGTGACGAGCAGTACTTC
few | TRBJ2-7 | . | TRBV20-1 | CSARDFQGHEQYF | TGCAGTGCTAGAGATTTCCAGGGCCACGAGCAGTACTTC
. | TRBJ2-7 | TRBD2 | TRBV28 | CASSPLAGSYEQYF | TGTGCCAGCAGTCCTCTAGCGGGGTCCTACGAGCAGTACTTC
few | TRBJ2-5 | . | TRBV7-2 | CASSLFSEQETQYF | TGTGCCAGCAGCTTATTTTCCGAGCAAGAGACCCAGTACTTC
. | TRBJ2-1 | TRBD2 | TRBV4-3 | CASSQLAGGDIEQFF | TGCGCCAGCAGCCAACTAGCGGGAGGTGATATTGAGCAGTTCTTC
few | TRBJ2-2 | . | TRBV12-3/TRBV12-4 | CASSFAVTTLNTGELFF | TGTGCCAGCAGTTTCGCGGTTACTACCCTGAACACCGGGGAGCTGTTTTTT
few | TRBJ2-3 | . | TRBV6-1 | CASSTRGLGADTQYF | TGTGCCAGCAGTACACGGGGGCTAGGGGCAGATACGCAGTATTTT
. | TRBJ2-7 | TRBD1 | TRBV29-1 | CSVEGWVPGGATYEQYF | TGCAGCGTTGAAGGGTGGGTTCCAGGGGGCGCAACCTACGAGCAGTACTTC
. | TRBJ1-3 | . | TRBV12-3/TRBV12-4 | CASSPAQGHTIYF | TGTGCCAGCAGTCCTGCACAGGGCCACACCATATATTTT
. | TRBJ2-5 | TRBD2 | TRBV29-1 | CSVEGLEESETQYF | TGCAGCGTTGAGGGACTAGAAGAGTCGGAGACCCAGTACTTC
. | TRBJ2-1 | TRBD1 | TRBV7-2 | CASSLRQGSYNEQFF | TGTGCCAGCAGCCTACGACAGGGTTCCTACAATGAGCAGTTCTTC
few | TRBJ2-6 | . | TRBV28 | CASSPIEGEEANVLTF | TGTGCCAGCAGTCCCATCGAGGGGGAGGAGGCCAACGTCCTGACTTTC
. | TRBJ2-4 | TRBD2 | TRBV7-8 | CASSLAAGGPGRAKNIQYF | TGTGCCAGCAGCTTAGCGGCGGGAGGGCCGGGAAGGGCCAAAAACATTCAGTACTTC
few | TRBJ1-5 | . | TRBV12-3/TRBV12-4 | CASSLEVGRHQPQHF | TGTGCCAGCAGTTTGGAGGTGGGAAGGCATCAGCCCCAGCATTTT
. | TRBJ2-2 | TRBD2 | TRBV10-3 | CAISDAGGTGELFF | TGTGCCATCAGTGATGCGGGAGGCACCGGGGAGCTGTTTTTT
. | TRBJ2-5 | TRBD1 | TRBV6-1 | CASSEVDRVGETQYF | TGTGCCAGCAGTGAAGTGGACAGGGTCGGGGAGACCCAGTACTTC
. | TRBJ2-3 | . | TRBV29-1 | CSVAQSTDTQYF | TGCAGCGTTGCGCAGAGCACAGATACGCAGTATTTT
. | TRBJ1-2 | . | TRBV2 | CASRKGQNYGYTF | TGTGCCAGCAGGAAAGGACAGAACTATGGCTACACCTTC
. | TRBJ2-1 | TRBD2 | TRBV29-1 | CSVGLSGRYDEQFF | TGCAGCGTGGGACTCAGCGGGAGGTACGATGAGCAGTTCTTC
once | TRBJ2-3 | . | TRBV7-9 | CASRLAERTQYF | TGTGCCAGCCGCTTAGCCGAGAGGACGCAGTATTTT
. | TRBJ2-1 | TRBD2 | TRBV12-3/TRBV12-4 | CASSSLAPENEQFF | TGTGCCAGCAGTTCACTAGCGCCTGAGAATGAGCAGTTCTTC
. | TRBJ2-1 | . | TRBV20-1 | CSARDLFKGNNEQFF | TGCAGTGCTAGAGATCTCTTCAAAGGGAACAATGAGCAGTTCTTC
. | TRBJ2-1 | . | TRBV2 | CASGGRSSYNEQFF | TGTGCCAGCGGGGGACGTAGCTCCTACAATGAGCAGTTCTTC
many | TRBJ1-1 | . | TRBV20-1 | CSARVGGNTEAFF | TGCAGTGCTAGAGTTGGGGGTAACACTGAAGCTTTCTTT
few | TRBJ1-4 | . | TRBV6-1 | CASSPSNPGSEKLFF | TGTGCCAGCAGCCCCTCCAACCCGGGGAGTGAAAAACTGTTTTTT
. | TRBJ1-1 | . | TRBV7-9 | CASSPGSLPLNTEAFF | TGTGCCAGCAGCCCCGGCTCGCTCCCCTTGAACACTGAAGCTTTCTTT